This TCR beta chain emerged from a study of cytomegalovirus exposure and HLA in healthy donors. Whole-study findings and limits: HLA allele associations emerged for about 16,000 TCR beta sequences in a later analysis, at 0.05 false discovery rate.

A multiplex PCR was run with 60 Vbeta primers and 13 Jbeta primers. Using immunoSEQ multiplex PCR, the repertoire was profiled, and TCRdb retains in-frame clones only, with some absent. Here the sample spans around 120,000 clones, less than 85% being singletons. CDR3 size: 17 residues. Details on this clone: Its antigen is as yet unknown.

Nominally healthy donors were sampled, though unrecorded immune exposures were likely. Sequenced material: PBMCs. This receptor was obtained from a man aged 30 to 39 in good health and CMV-seronegative. The chain joins TRBV21-1 to TRBJ2-7; TRBD2, as called in the table, went unchecked against the DNA. TRBV21-1 is a documented pseudogene. CDR3 sequence reads: CASSNEKKGLVHYEQYF. The CDR3 bases are TGTGCCAGCAGCAACGAGAAAAAAGGACTAGTTCACTACGAGCAGTACTTC.